This TCR beta chain was obtained from a study of blood T cell repertoires in COVID-19. Study overall: The cDNA or gDNA used as material had been derived from T cells, B-cell-depleted T cells, or PBMCs.

One Seattle source followed patients from active infection through their disease course. In the source study's methods: Reference gene primer amplification gave estimated nucleated cell counts. Sequencing was performed with immunoSEQ multiplex PCR; in TCRdb, only in-frame clones are kept and a portion is missing. The D gene and trimming were derived from the DNA, and the V and J assignments and clone size from that table. The table includes tens of thousands of clones, approximately 90% detected once. There are 16 residues in the CDR3. Germline V gives CDR1 LGHNA, CDR2 YNFKEQ. Germline trimming cut 4 bases from V and 4 bases from J; bases unmatched to any gene: 1.

The TCR comes from a woman aged 80 or over with COVID-19, enrolled during active disease. The specimen was peripheral blood. The chain joins TRBV4-2 to TRBJ2-2; 15 bases line up with TRBD2. This chain's CDR3 is CASSLGLAGGTGELFF. CDR3 DNA sequence: TGTGCCAGCAGCCTGGGACTAGCGGGGGGCACCGGGGAGCTGTTTTTT.